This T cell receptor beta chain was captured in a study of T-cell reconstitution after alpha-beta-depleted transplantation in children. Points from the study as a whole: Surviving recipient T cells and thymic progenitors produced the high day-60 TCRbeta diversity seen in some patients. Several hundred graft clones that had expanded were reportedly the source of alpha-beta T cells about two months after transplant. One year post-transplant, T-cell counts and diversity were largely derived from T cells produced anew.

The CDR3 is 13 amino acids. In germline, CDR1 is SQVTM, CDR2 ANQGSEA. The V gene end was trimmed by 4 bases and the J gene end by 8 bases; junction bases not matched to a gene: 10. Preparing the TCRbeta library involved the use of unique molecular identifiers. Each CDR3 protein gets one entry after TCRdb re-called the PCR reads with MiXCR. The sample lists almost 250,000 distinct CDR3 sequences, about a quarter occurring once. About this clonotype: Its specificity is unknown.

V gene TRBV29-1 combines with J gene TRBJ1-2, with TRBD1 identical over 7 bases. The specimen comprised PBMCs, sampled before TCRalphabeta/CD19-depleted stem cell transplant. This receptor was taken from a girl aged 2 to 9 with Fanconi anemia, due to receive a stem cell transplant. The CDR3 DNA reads TGCAGCGTTGGCCTCAGGGGGGGGGGAGGCTACACCTTC. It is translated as CSVGLRGGGGYTF.